Each of the 14 T cell receptor beta chains below was sequenced from the same sample in a study of T cell responses to AZD1222 COVID-19 vaccine. Generated by immunoSEQ multiplex PCR, the TCRdb table keeps only in-frame clones and is missing some. The sample holds 160,000 or so clones; around 89% are singletons and the top ten take 4.3%. The input for sequencing was peripheral blood, taken 28 days after the second AZD1222 dose. Source of these receptors: an adult who received the AZD1222 COVID-19 vaccine.

The chain links TRBV5-4 to TRBJ1-2, with TRBD1 matching 8 bases. The CDR3 spans 17 residues. V lost 4 bases, J lost 1 base, and 12 bases stayed unmatched. Looked up from germline, CDR1 is SGHNT and CDR2 is YYREEE (reference sequence). CDR3 DNA sequence: TGTGCCAGCAGCCCGAGGCCGACAGGGGATCTTAACTATGGCTACACCTTC. This encodes CASSPRPTGDLNYGYTF.

This chain connects TRBV30 to TRBJ2-1; possibly TRBD2 for D (6 bases). Germline loops: CDR1 GTSNPN, CDR2 SVGIG (reference sequence). CDR3 size: 11 residues. V was pared by 7 bases and J by 10 bases, with 14 bases between. CDR3 bases: TGTGCCTCGGGACTCCGGAAAGAGCAGTTCTTC. Translation gives CASGLRKEQFF.

The chain joins TRBV6-2 or TRBV6-3 to TRBJ1-2, with D unresolved. The V end lost 6 bases, the J end lost 4 bases, and 9 bases lay between the germline ends. The CDR3 is 12 residues long. Germline CDR1 reads MNHEY; CDR2 reads SVGEGT. CDR3 sequence reads: CASSQEAYGYTF. DNA of the CDR3: TGTGCCAGCAGCCAAGAGGCCTATGGCTACACCTTC.

V usage is TRBV25-1 and J usage is TRBJ1-1; D gene ambiguous. The V gene lost 4 bases and the J gene lost 8 bases, with 17 bases spanning the gap. CDR3 length: 14 amino acids. The germline V gene has CDR1 MGHDK and CDR2 SYGVNS. The CDR3 loop is CASSVRRTNREAFF. The CDR3 DNA reads as TGTGCCAGCAGTGTCCGGCGGACTAACCGCGAAGCTTTCTTT. Complete variable domain (other parts from reference TRBV25-1 and TRBJ1-1): EADIYQTPRYLVIGTGKKITLECSQTMGHDKMYWYQQDPGMELHLIHYSYGVNSTEKGDLSSESTVSRIRTEHFPLTLESARPSHTSQYLCASSVRRTNREAFFGQGTRLTVV.

This clone was detected once. Here the CDR3 reads CASSPTYPGDYGYTF. CDR3 nucleotide sequence: TGTGCCAGCAGTCCAACTTACCCCGGCGACTATGGCTACACCTTC. This chain joins TRBV27 and TRBJ1-2; no clear D. Per the germline V gene, CDR1 is MNHEY and CDR2 is SMNVEV (reference sequence). Trimming cost V 5 bases and J 3 bases, with 16 bases left between them. The CDR3 spans 15 residues.

The J gene is TRBJ2-1, the V gene TRBV18; 9 positions agree with TRBD2. The germline gives CDR1 KGHSH, CDR2 LQKENI. The CDR3 extends over 15 amino acids. The J segment lost 6 bases and the V segment lost 2 bases, leaving 5 bases of the junction unmatched. Written as DNA, the CDR3 is TGTGCCAGCTCACCAACAAGCGGGGGGTCCAATGAGCAGTTCTTC. Translation: CASSPTSGGSNEQFF.

The gene calls are TRBV10-3 and TRBJ2-2, with no clear D. The germline V and J ends were trimmed by 6 bases and 2 bases, with 4 bases remaining between them. The CDR3 has 12 residues. Per the germline V gene, CDR1 is ENHRY and CDR2 is SYGVKD. The CDR3 region has the DNA TGTGCCATCAGGGACAACACCGGGGAGCTGTTTTTT. Encoded protein: CAIRDNTGELFF.

This rearrangement joins TRBV9 to TRBJ1-2, with a weak D call TRBD1 (6 bases). CDR3 size: 12 residues. V lost 7 bases, J lost 4 bases, and 11 bases lay in between. Germline V gene sequence: CDR1 SGDLS, CDR2 YYNGEE. The CDR3, as DNA: TGTGCCAGCTACAGGGAACGCTATGGCTACACCTTC. This sequence encodes CASYRERYGYTF.

This clone was seen just once. This chain uses TRBV3-1 (or the pseudogene TRBV3-2) with TRBJ1-4; D is perhaps TRBD1 (5 bases). V lost 5 bases to trimming and J lost 5 bases, with 12 bases between them. The CDR3 is 14 amino acids. CDR1 and CDR2 (germline): LGHDT, YNNKEL (reference sequence). CDR3 loop: CASSWDGANEKLFF. In nucleotides, the CDR3 is TGTGCCAGCAGCTGGGACGGGGCAAATGAAAAACTGTTTTTT.

This clone was found a few times. V is TRBV9 and J is TRBJ2-1, with D possibly being TRBD1 (5 bases). Germline-derived CDR1 and CDR2 are SGDLS and YYNGEE. The CDR3 is 13 amino acids. V shed 2 bases and J shed 5 bases, with 8 bases lying between them. The CDR3 is CASSVDSDNEQFF. The CDR3 DNA reads as TGTGCCAGCAGCGTTGACAGCGACAATGAGCAGTTCTTC. The full variable domain, in which reference TRBV9 and TRBJ2-1 provide the parts outside the CDR3, is DSGVTQTPKHLITATGQRVTLRCSPRSGDLSVYWYQQSLDQGLQFLIQYYNGEERAKGNILERFSAQQFPDLHSELNLSSLELGDSALYFCASSVDSDNEQFFGPGTRLTVL.

The V call is TRBV10-1, the J call TRBJ2-7; the D gene is possibly TRBD1 (5 bases). CDR1 is WNHNN and CDR2 is SYGVQD in the germline V gene (reference sequence). V was cut by 6 bases and J by 5 bases, with 20 bases left in between. The CDR3 is 15 residues long. CDR3 in DNA: TGCGCCAGCAGCGTGAGTACTGCAGGGTCGGACGAGCAGTACTTC. Translating gives CASSVSTAGSDEQYF.

The chain has TRBV3-1 (or the pseudogene TRBV3-2) and TRBJ1-1, with D unclear. In germline, CDR1 is LGHDT, CDR2 YNNKEL (reference sequence). This CDR3 has 15 residues. The V end lost 0 bases, the J end lost 5 bases, and 13 bases lay between the germline ends. DNA for the CDR3: TGTGCCAGCAGCCAAGAAGCAAGGGTAGGGACTGAAGCTTTCTTT. Translated, it gives CASSQEARVGTEAFF.

The rearrangement joins TRBV3-1 (or the pseudogene TRBV3-2) to TRBJ1-2; D is ambiguous. Trimming stripped 4 bases from V and 0 bases from J, with 6 bases between. Germline V gene lookup returns CDR1 LGHDT and CDR2 YNNKEL (reference sequence). The CDR3 extends over 13 amino acids. The CDR3 here is CASSPSSNYGYTF. CDR3 coding DNA: TGTGCCAGCAGCCCTAGTTCTAACTATGGCTACACCTTC.

The rearrangement joins TRBV5-1 to TRBJ2-3; 14 nucleotides agree with TRBD2. The CDR3 loop spans 17 amino acids. The germline V gene encodes CDR1 SGHRS and CDR2 YFSETQ. V lost 3 bases, J lost 6 bases, and 9 bases stayed unmatched. DNA for the CDR3: TGCGCCAGCAGCTCCCGACTAGCGGGGGGGACTCTGGATACGCAGTATTTT. Translated: CASSSRLAGGTLDTQYF.